This TCR beta chain was observed in a study of blood T cells in healthy people across ages. General study points: Estimates of total diversity, which came from one million sequenced T cells, were considered to be underestimates.

The authors ran a second PCR of about 6 to 11 cycles using a sample-barcoded 5' primer and a J-beta primer mix. TCRdb re-called the 5' RACE reads through MiXCR, storing one row per CDR3 protein. The sample consists of 550,000 to 700,000 distinct CDR3 sequences, 27% of them appearing once. Germline assignment: CDR1 SQVTM and CDR2 ANQGSEA. This CDR3 has 12 residues. Trimming pared 4 bases from V and 4 bases from J, leaving 10 bases between. This clonotype is a singleton in its sample. Its specificity is not known. The clonotype originates from a woman aged 70-85 years in good health. The sequenced material came from blood. J is TRBJ1-1 and V is TRBV29-1; D perhaps matches TRBD1 (5 bases). This chain's CDR3 is CSVAPGGTEAFF. Written as DNA, the CDR3 is TGCAGCGTTGCTCCGGGGGGCACTGAAGCTTTCTTT.